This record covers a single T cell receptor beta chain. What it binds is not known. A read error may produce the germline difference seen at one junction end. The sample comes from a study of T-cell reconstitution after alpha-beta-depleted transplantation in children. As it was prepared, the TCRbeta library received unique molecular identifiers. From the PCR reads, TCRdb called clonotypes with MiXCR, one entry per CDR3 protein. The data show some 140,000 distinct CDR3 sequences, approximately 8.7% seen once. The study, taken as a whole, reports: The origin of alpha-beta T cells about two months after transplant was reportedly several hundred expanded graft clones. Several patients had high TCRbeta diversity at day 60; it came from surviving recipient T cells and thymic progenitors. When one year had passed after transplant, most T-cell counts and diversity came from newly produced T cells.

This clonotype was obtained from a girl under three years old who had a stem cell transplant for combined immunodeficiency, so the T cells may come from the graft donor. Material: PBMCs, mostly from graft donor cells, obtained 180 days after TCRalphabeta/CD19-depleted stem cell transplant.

The CDR3 DNA follows: TGTGCCAGGGGCCCAGAGCTCCAAGGGACCCAGTACTTC. It specifies CARGPELQGTQYF. The rearrangement links TRBV4-2 to TRBJ2-5; D is unclear. This CDR3 contains 13 residues. Germline V gene sequence: CDR1 LGHNA, CDR2 YNFKEQ.